The 19 T cell receptor beta chains presented below share a single source sample, sequenced in a study of blood T cell repertoires in COVID-19 (TCRdb year 2020). The library came from the immunoSEQ multiplex PCR assay. Drawn from immuneACCESS, this table holds only the in-frame rearrangements with V and J called that TCRdb kept. Clones are partly lost; checked studies trace under half to an unresolved V gene and leave the rest unexplained. This sample comprises about 120,000 clones, over 75% of them detected only once. The ten largest account for roughly 11% of the sample. The material sequenced was peripheral blood. The receptors stem from a man aged 80 or over with acute or convalescent COVID-19.

This chain connects TRBV5-4 to TRBJ1-2, with D maybe TRBD1 (6 bases). The CDR3 has 13 amino acids. V lost 4 bases, J lost 4 bases, and 11 bases lay in between. Per germline, CDR1 SGHNT and CDR2 YYREEE (reference sequence). The chain's CDR3 is CASSRTESYGYTF. The CDR3 DNA is TGTGCCAGCAGCCGGACAGAGAGCTATGGCTACACCTTC.

The chain joins TRBV6-5 to TRBJ1-5; D uncertain. Germline V gene data show CDR1 as MNHEY and CDR2 as SVGAGI. V dropped 6 bases and J dropped 1 base, with 7 bases sitting between them. CDR3 size: 13 residues. The CDR3 sequence: CASRLDSNQPQHF. The CDR3 DNA sequence: TGTGCCAGCAGGCTAGACAGCAATCAGCCCCAGCATTTT.

The rearrangement uses TRBV12-3 or TRBV12-4 and TRBJ1-2; TRBD1 agrees at 10 bases. Unmatched junction bases numbered 5, after V lost 5 bases and J lost 8 bases. This CDR3 comprises 13 residues. The CDR3 coding sequence is TGTGCCAGCAGTCCTGGGACAGGGGTCGGCTACACCTTC. This encodes CASSPGTGVGYTF.

The chain couples TRBV12-3 or TRBV12-4 to TRBJ1-5, with D unclear. V gave up 3 bases and J gave up 4 bases, with 7 bases separating them. This CDR3 contains 13 residues. This CDR3 reads CASSFPPNQPQHF. The CDR3 bases are TGTGCCAGCAGTTTCCCCCCAAATCAGCCCCAGCATTTT.

This clone was observed a few times. The rearrangement joins TRBV9 to TRBJ2-5; a weak D match, TRBD2 (7 bases). The germline gives CDR1 SGDLS, CDR2 YYNGEE. There are 14 residues in the CDR3. V shed 4 bases and J shed 5 bases, with 15 bases lying between them. CDR3 amino acids: CASSTSGGQETQYF. The CDR3 region has the DNA TGTGCCAGCAGCACGTCGGGGGGCCAGGAGACCCAGTACTTC.

V usage is TRBV5-4 and J usage is TRBJ2-5, with TRBD2 matching 7 bases. Germline CDR1 and CDR2: SGHNT and YYREEE (reference sequence). The CDR3 is 17 residues long. Germline trimming cut 0 bases from V and 2 bases from J; bases unmatched to any gene: 10. The CDR3 sequence is CASSLGGTTPRQETQYF. The CDR3 DNA follows: TGTGCCAGCAGCTTGGGCGGGACTACCCCGAGGCAAGAGACCCAGTACTTC. The variable domain in full, with the rest retrieved from reference TRBV5-4 and TRBJ2-5, is ETGVTQSPTHLIKTRGQQVTLRCSSQSGHNTVSWYQQALGQGPQFIFQYYREEENGRGNFPPRFSGLQFPNYSSELNVNALELDDSALYLCASSLGGTTPRQETQYFGPGTRLLVL.

V is TRBV5-1 and J is TRBJ2-5, with 7 bases fitting TRBD1. With 0 bases clipped from V and 4 bases from J, the junction kept 9 bases outside the gene matches. CDR1 is SGHRS, CDR2 YFSETQ, per germline. The CDR3 sequence is 16 residues long. This CDR3 is CASSLAVRGYRETQYF. The DNA of the CDR3 is TGCGCCAGCAGCTTGGCGGTCAGGGGGTACCGAGAGACCCAGTACTTC.

This chain connects TRBV5-6 to TRBJ2-3; D is possibly TRBD1 (6 bases). Per the germline V gene, CDR1 is SGHDT and CDR2 is YYEEEE. V lost 0 bases, J lost 9 bases, and 8 bases lay in between. This CDR3 is built from 12 residues. The CDR3 reads CASSLVQGTQYF. The CDR3 DNA reads TGTGCCAGCAGCTTGGTCCAGGGGACGCAGTATTTT.

The chain links TRBV7-2 to TRBJ2-3; 10 positions match TRBD2. CDR3 size: 16 residues. Germline assignment: CDR1 SGHTA and CDR2 FQGNSA. V dropped 4 bases and J dropped 0; count of bases not matched to a gene: 4. The CDR3 nucleotides are TGTGCCAGCAGCTATACTAGCGGGACTAGCACAGATACGCAGTATTTT. This sequence encodes CASSYTSGTSTDTQYF. Together with reference TRBV7-2 and TRBJ2-3, the CDR3 gives the full variable domain: GAGVSQSPSNKVTEKGKDVELRCDPISGHTALYWYRQSLGQGLEFLIYFQGNSAPDKSGLPSDRFSAERTGGSVSTLTIQRTQQEDSAVYLCASSYTSGTSTDTQYFGPGTRLTVL.

CDR3 loop: CASSPPGGIPQETQYF. Written as DNA, the CDR3 is TGTGCCAGCAGCCCCCCCGGCGGGATCCCTCAAGAGACCCAGTACTTC. The chain couples TRBV7-9 to TRBJ2-5; tentatively, D is TRBD2 (6 bases). Germline lookup yields CDR1 SEHNR and CDR2 FQNEAQ (reference sequence). The CDR3 sequence is 16 residues long. Trimming took 5 bases from V and 2 from J, leaving 18 bases between them. The full variable domain, its missing parts supplied by reference TRBV7-9 and TRBJ2-5, is DTGVSQNPRHKITKRGQNVTFRCDPISEHNRLYWYRQTLGQGPEFLTYFQNEAQLEKSRLLSDRFSAERPKGSFSTLEIQRTEQGDSAMYLCASSPPGGIPQETQYFGPGTRLLVL.

J is TRBJ2-4 and V is TRBV6-5; D is unclear. The germline V gene encodes CDR1 MNHEY and CDR2 SVGAGI. Trimming removed 2 bases at V and 0 bases at J, with 8 bases between. This CDR3 is built from 15 residues. CDR3 in DNA: TGTGCCAGCAGTTACGCAGACAAAGCCAAAAACATTCAGTACTTC. Encoded protein: CASSYADKAKNIQYF.

The V call is TRBV24-1, the J call TRBJ2-7, with D maybe TRBD1 (6 bases). Germline lookup yields CDR1 KGHDR and CDR2 SFDVKD. This CDR3 has 13 amino acids. V lost 6 bases and J 4 bases, leaving 12 bases between the germline ends. CDR3: CATSPGTQYEQYF. The CDR3 DNA reads TGTGCCACCAGTCCCGGGACACAGTACGAGCAGTACTTC.

The rearrangement links TRBV14 to TRBJ1-3; D gene ambiguous. CDR3 size: 16 residues. Trimming removed 0 bases at V and 0 bases at J, with 9 bases between. Germline V gene data show CDR1 as SGHDN and CDR2 as FVKESK. In DNA, the CDR3 is TGTGCCAGCAGCCAAGATCTCACAGCCTCTGGAAACACCATATATTTT. This translates into CASSQDLTASGNTIYF. The variable domain in full, with the rest retrieved from reference TRBV14 and TRBJ1-3, is EAGVTQFPSHSVIEKGQTVTLRCDPISGHDNLYWYRRVMGKEIKFLLHFVKESKQDESGMPNNRFLAERTGGTYSTLKVQPAELEDSGVYFCASSQDLTASGNTIYFGEGSWLTVV.

This chain connects TRBV5-6 to TRBJ1-6; 9 bases are a match to TRBD1. CDR1 SGHDT and CDR2 YYEEEE come from the germline V gene. V shed 2 bases and J 0 bases; nucleotides not matched to a gene: 6. The length of the CDR3 is 18 residues. CDR3 in amino acids: CASSFGQGSLSYNSPLHF. The CDR3 nucleotides are TGTGCCAGCAGCTTCGGACAGGGGTCCCTCTCCTATAATTCACCCCTCCACTTT.

This chain connects TRBV4-2 to TRBJ2-1; maybe TRBD2 (5 bases). This CDR3 region has 15 residues. With 3 bases removed from V and 4 bases from J, the gap between germline ends came to 13 bases. The germline gives CDR1 LGHNA, CDR2 YNFKEQ. This CDR3 reads CASSQAGPLYNEQFF. The CDR3 DNA reads TGTGCCAGCAGCCAGGCGGGCCCTCTTTACAATGAGCAGTTCTTC.

This chain links TRBV7-3 with TRBJ2-3, with TRBD2 as a possible D gene (5 bases). The CDR3 has 16 residues. Germline loops: CDR1 SGHTA, CDR2 FQGTGA. V was shortened by 1 base and J by 4 bases, with 15 bases between the two germline ends. CDR3 sequence (DNA): TGTGCCAGCAGCTTAAATAGTGTGACTATGGCAGATACGCAGTATTTT. Translation gives CASSLNSVTMADTQYF.

V and J are TRBV19 and TRBJ1-6, with a possible D match to TRBD1 (6 bases). V was clipped by 4 bases and J by 7 bases, with 11 bases between them. The CDR3 is 14 amino acids. Germline CDR1 reads LNHDA; CDR2 reads SQIVND (reference sequence). The CDR3 sequence is CASSTTGGNSPLHF. CDR3 DNA: TGTGCCAGTAGTACGACAGGTGGAAATTCACCCCTCCACTTT. Looking up the rest from reference TRBV19 and TRBJ1-6 gives the full variable domain: DGGITQSPKYLFRKEGQNVTLSCEQNLNHDAMYWYRQDPGQGLRLIYYSQIVNDFQKGDIAEGYSVSREKKESFPLTVTSAQKNPTAFYLCASSTTGGNSPLHFGNGTRLTVT.

V usage is TRBV3-1 (or the pseudogene TRBV3-2) and J usage is TRBJ1-2, with no clear D. The V end lost 0 bases, the J end lost 2 bases, and 7 bases lay between the germline ends. Germline V gives CDR1 LGHDT, CDR2 YNNKEL (reference sequence). The CDR3 is 14 residues long. The CDR3 region has the DNA TGTGCCAGCAGCCAAGAGTTCGGGAACTATGGCTACACCTTC. Encoded protein: CASSQEFGNYGYTF.

The chain is built from TRBV9 and TRBJ2-3; 11 bases match TRBD2. CDR1 and CDR2 (germline): SGDLS, YYNGEE. CDR3 size: 15 residues. Germline trimming cut 2 bases from V and 5 bases from J; bases unmatched to any gene: 4. In DNA form, the CDR3 reads TGTGCCAGCAGCGTGACTAGCGGGACAAAAGATACGCAGTATTTT. This sequence encodes CASSVTSGTKDTQYF.